These T cell receptor beta chains were read from a single sample in a study of radiotherapy plus CTLA-4 blockade in lung cancer. Clones were sequenced by immunoSEQ multiplex PCR, and TCRdb holds only the in-frame ones, with some missing. The sample records around 59,000 clones, 70% to 80% being singletons. The material was peripheral blood, obtained from a patient treated with radiotherapy plus ipilimumab. The receptors here all came from a human donor with non-small cell lung cancer who had a partial response to radiotherapy plus ipilimumab. The CDR3 runs from the conserved cysteine through the conserved F or W. A D gene is named only where the DNA matches it firmly. A clone size is listed for some rows: how often the clone was seen (once, few, many), or a class if it is expanded.

v_gene	abundance	d_gene	j_gene	CDR3aa	CDR3nt
TRBV19	NA	NA	TRBJ2-5	CASSSSARGAEETQYF	TGTGCCAGTAGTTCCTCGGCTCGGGGGGCGGAAGAGACCCAGTACTTC
TRBV6-5	NA	TRBD1	TRBJ2-3	CASSVQGSSTDTQYF	TGTGCCAGCAGCGTACAGGGGTCGAGCACAGATACGCAGTATTTT
TRBV7-7	NA	NA	TRBJ2-7	CASSLSTGGDEQYF	TGTGCCAGCAGCTTAAGTACCGGGGGTGACGAGCAGTACTTC
TRBV6-5	NA	TRBD1	TRBJ2-4	CASSYRTGGGNIQYF	TGTGCCAGCAGCTACCGGACAGGGGGCGGTAACATTCAGTACTTC
TRBV6-5	few	NA	TRBJ1-4	CASSNLDSKLFF	TGTGCCAGCAGTAACCTCGACAGCAAACTGTTTTTT
TRBV5-1	few	NA	TRBJ2-5	CASSASFRGGETQYF	TGCGCCAGCAGCGCCTCCTTCAGGGGAGGGGAGACCCAGTACTTC
TRBV7-2	NA	NA	TRBJ1-1	CASSSFSGQNTEAFF	TGTGCCAGCAGCTCATTCTCGGGACAGAACACTGAAGCTTTCTTT
TRBV7-2	NA	TRBD2	TRBJ2-5	CASSSLAGGLQETQYF	TGTGCCAGCAGCTCGTTAGCGGGGGGGCTTCAAGAGACCCAGTACTTC
TRBV11-2	NA	NA	TRBJ2-2	CASSLDPYTGELFF	TGTGCCAGCAGCTTAGATCCATACACCGGGGAGCTGTTTTTT
TRBV27	NA	NA	TRBJ1-6	CASSSRRALIYNSPLHF	TGTGCCAGTAGTTCTCGCAGAGCACTAATTTATAATTCACCCCTCCACTTT
TRBV7-3	NA	NA	TRBJ1-6	CAPRGFGNSPLHF	TGTGCCCCACGGGGTTTTGGTAATTCACCCCTCCACTTT
TRBV9	NA	NA	TRBJ1-3	CASSVSGANTIYF	TGTGCCAGCAGCGTATCAGGGGCGAACACCATATATTTT
TRBV7-2	NA	TRBD2	TRBJ2-5	CASSPLGLAGPYQETQYF	TGTGCCAGCAGCCCCTTGGGACTAGCGGGGCCGTACCAAGAGACCCAGTACTTC
TRBV7-2	NA	TRBD2	TRBJ2-3	CASSPGLAGGTDTQYF	TGTGCCAGCAGCCCGGGACTAGCGGGGGGAACAGATACGCAGTATTTT
TRBV9	NA	TRBD1	TRBJ1-1	CASSVTGGGDTEAFF	TGTGCCAGCAGCGTTACAGGGGGCGGTGACACTGAAGCTTTCTTT
TRBV7-9	NA	NA	TRBJ1-4	CASSSSGRRGEEKLFF	TGTGCCAGCAGCTCTTCGGGCCGCCGGGGGGAGGAAAAACTGTTTTTT
TRBV7-2	NA	TRBD2	TRBJ2-5	CASRTPSGGQETQYF	TGTGCCAGCAGAACACCTTCGGGGGGGCAGGAGACCCAGTACTTC
TRBV4-3	NA	NA	TRBJ2-3	CASSPRGRTDTQYF	TGCGCCAGCAGCCCCCGAGGGCGCACAGATACGCAGTATTTT
TRBV6-5	NA	TRBD2	TRBJ2-5	CASSARTSSQETQYF	TGTGCCAGCAGCGCCCGGACTAGCAGCCAAGAGACCCAGTACTTC
TRBV6-7	NA	TRBD2	TRBJ2-7	CASSSLWTSGAYEQYF	TGTGCCAGCAGTTCCCTCTGGACTAGCGGGGCCTACGAGCAGTACTTC
TRBV4-2	NA	NA	TRBJ1-2	CASSQGSGDGYTF	TGTGCCAGCAGCCAGGGTTCGGGGGATGGCTACACCTTC
TRBV23-1	NA	TRBD2	TRBJ2-2	CASPVRLAVTGELFF	TGCGCCAGCCCGGTCAGACTAGCGGTGACCGGGGAGCTGTTTTTT
TRBV5-1	once	TRBD2	TRBJ2-2	CASSNTGTSGSNTGELFF	TGCGCCAGCAGCAACACCGGGACTAGCGGCTCGAACACCGGGGAGCTGTTTTTT
TRBV11-2	NA	TRBD1	TRBJ2-1	CASSPPGQEDNEQFF	TGTGCCAGCAGCCCGCCGGGACAGGAGGACAATGAGCAGTTCTTC
TRBV9	NA	NA	TRBJ1-4	CASSVEGRGNEKLFF	TGTGCCAGCAGCGTAGAGGGCAGGGGTAATGAAAAACTGTTTTTT
TRBV2	NA	NA	TRBJ1-5	CASSEVLVPQHF	TGTGCCAGCAGTGAAGTACTGGTCCCCCAGCATTTT
TRBV9	NA	TRBD1	TRBJ2-1	CASRGTGLGNEQFF	TGTGCCAGCAGGGGGACAGGGCTGGGCAATGAGCAGTTCTTC
TRBV7-9	NA	NA	TRBJ1-6	CASSLSQNSPLHF	TGTGCCAGCAGCTTATCACAGAATTCACCCCTCCACTTT
TRBV29-1	NA	NA	TRBJ2-5	CSVPGQGPLKTQYF	TGCAGCGTCCCGGGGCAGGGGCCTCTTAAGACCCAGTACTTC
TRBV6-4	NA	NA	TRBJ2-7	CASKGDPGQQYF	TGTGCCAGCAAGGGGGACCCCGGGCAGCAGTACTTC
TRBV7-2	NA	NA	TRBJ1-1	CASSLTHGVNTEAFF	TGTGCCAGCAGCTTAACCCACGGAGTGAACACTGAAGCTTTCTTT
TRBV6-6	once	NA	TRBJ2-3	CASSYGAGTDTQYF	TGTGCCAGCAGTTATGGTGCGGGGACAGATACGCAGTATTTT
TRBV6-5	NA	TRBD1	TRBJ1-5	CASRSGTGVGAQHF	TGTGCCAGCAGGTCCGGGACAGGGGTAGGGGCCCAGCATTTT
TRBV7-9	once	NA	TRBJ1-2	CASRPVGGYGYTF	TGTGCCAGCAGACCCGTCGGGGGCTATGGCTACACCTTC
TRBV27	few	TRBD2	TRBJ2-2	CASSSRRGGPVTGELFF	TGTGCCAGCAGTTCGCGTCGCGGGGGGCCGGTCACCGGGGAGCTGTTTTTT
TRBV7-2	NA	TRBD2	TRBJ2-7	CASSFGTSAVEQYF	TGTGCCAGCAGCTTTGGGACTAGTGCTGTCGAGCAGTACTTC
TRBV19	once	TRBD1	TRBJ2-3	CASSPKTGPGDTQYF	TGTGCCAGTAGCCCTAAGACAGGGCCAGGAGATACGCAGTATTTT
TRBV6-5	NA	TRBD1	TRBJ2-1	CATRTGLSNEQFF	TGTGCCACCAGGACAGGGTTAAGCAATGAGCAGTTCTTC
TRBV14	few	NA	TRBJ1-1	CASSQEAGTEAFF	TGTGCCAGCAGCCAAGAAGCGGGGACTGAAGCTTTCTTT
TRBV5-1	NA	NA	TRBJ2-7	CASSSGTYEQYF	TGCGCCAGCAGCTCAGGCACCTACGAGCAGTACTTC
TRBV19	NA	TRBD1	TRBJ2-7	CASSIDRQGYEQYF	TGTGCCAGTAGTATAGATCGACAGGGTTACGAGCAGTACTTC
TRBV5-1	NA	NA	TRBJ1-1	CASSLAADTEAFF	TGCGCCAGCAGCTTGGCAGCGGACACTGAAGCTTTCTTT
TRBV7-8	NA	TRBD1	TRBJ1-5	CASSSSGQGASQPQHF	TGTGCCAGCAGCTCCTCAGGGCAGGGGGCGAGTCAGCCCCAGCATTTT
TRBV27	NA	TRBD1	TRBJ2-7	CASGDRTHYEQYF	TGTGCCAGCGGGGACAGGACTCACTACGAGCAGTACTTC
TRBV7-8	NA	NA	TRBJ1-3	CASSLGRGPPGNTIYF	TGTGCCAGCAGCTTAGGCAGGGGCCCGCCTGGAAACACCATATATTTT